The TCR beta chain described here comes from a study of cytotoxic CD8 clonotypes in ibrutinib-treated CLL. Here immunoSEQ multiplex PCR was the method, and the copy in TCRdb shows in-frame clones only, minus some. The repertoire has about 310,000 clones, roughly 79% of them found once; the top ten carry roughly 6.3%. V was pared by 4 bases and J by 0 bases, with 3 bases of the junction left unmatched. This CDR3 is 15 amino acids long. CDR1 is GTSNPN and CDR2 is SVGIG in the germline V gene (reference sequence). The chain couples TRBV30 to TRBJ2-6, with TRBD2 matching 7 bases. The receptor's source is a human donor with chronic lymphocytic leukemia. The specimen was PBMCs, collected before ibrutinib treatment. Here the CDR3 DNA reads TGTGCCTGGACCTGGGGGGGCTCTGGGGCCAACGTCCTGACTTTC. Translating it yields CAWTWGGSGANVLTF.